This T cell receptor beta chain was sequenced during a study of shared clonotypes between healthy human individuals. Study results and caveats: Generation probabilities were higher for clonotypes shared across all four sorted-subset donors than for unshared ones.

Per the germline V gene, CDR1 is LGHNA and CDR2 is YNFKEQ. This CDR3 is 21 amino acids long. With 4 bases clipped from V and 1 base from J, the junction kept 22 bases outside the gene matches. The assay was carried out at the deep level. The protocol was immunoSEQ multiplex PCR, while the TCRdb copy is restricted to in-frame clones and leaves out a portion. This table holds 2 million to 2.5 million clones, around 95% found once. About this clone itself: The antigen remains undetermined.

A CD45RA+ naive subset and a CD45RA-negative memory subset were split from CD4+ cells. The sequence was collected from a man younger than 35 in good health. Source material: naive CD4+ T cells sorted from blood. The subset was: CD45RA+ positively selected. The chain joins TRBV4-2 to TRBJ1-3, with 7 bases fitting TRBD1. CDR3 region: CASSRRVGQDLAALSGNTIYF. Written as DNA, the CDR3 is TGTGCCAGCAGCCGCCGTGTAGGACAGGACCTTGCCGCCCTTTCTGGAAACACCATATATTTT.